A selection of T cell receptor beta chains follows, all from one sample in a study of T-cell memory formation after mild COVID-19. TCRdb called the 5' RACE reads again in MiXCR, with one record for every CDR3 protein. The sample yields about 55,000 distinct CDR3 sequences, approximately 30% seen once. Sequencing was performed on PBMCs or a T cell subset sorted from them (not recorded which). These receptor sequences come from a man younger than 35 who had mild COVID-19 (a few samples of this study predate the infection). Cell type and time point are not known. The CDR3 runs from the conserved cysteine through the conserved F or W. The D gene is left open where the match is weak. Rows may omit the clone size; those that give it use once, few, many or a size class.

>-|-|TRBJ2-7|TRBV7-9
CASSPGRRAYEQYF
TGTGCCAGCAGCCCGGGACGGCGTGCCTACGAGCAGTACTTC
>-|-|TRBJ1-5|TRBV4-3
CASSQEYSIYQPQHF
TGCGCCAGCAGCCAAGAATACAGTATATATCAGCCCCAGCATTTT
>-|-|TRBJ2-5|TRBV7-2
CASSFQAVTMLETQYF
TGTGCCAGCAGCTTTCAGGCGGTGACGATGTTAGAGACCCAGTACTTC
>-|few|TRBJ1-6|TRBV6-5
CASSSLEYNSPLHF
TGTGCCAGCAGTTCGCTCGAGTATAATTCACCCCTCCACTTT
>TRBD1|-|TRBJ1-2|TRBV4-1
CASSQDRGPYGYTF
TGCGCCAGCAGCCAGGACAGGGGTCCCTATGGCTACACCTTC
>TRBD1|few|TRBJ2-7|TRBV4-2
CASRDPGTDEQYF
TGTGCCAGCAGAGATCCCGGGACAGACGAGCAGTACTTC
>-|-|TRBJ2-2|TRBV14
CASSPASHGELFF
TGTGCCAGCAGCCCCGCGAGCCACGGGGAGCTGTTTTTT
>TRBD1|-|TRBJ2-2|TRBV6-2/TRBV6-3
CASSYGTGGITGELFF
TGTGCCAGCAGTTACGGGACAGGGGGTATCACCGGGGAGCTGTTTTTT
>-|-|TRBJ2-7|TRBV7-8
CASREKRTSYEQYF
TGTGCCAGCAGGGAAAAACGTACTTCCTACGAGCAGTACTTC
>-|-|TRBJ2-1|TRBV7-8
CASRMQGNNEQFF
TGTGCCAGCAGAATGCAGGGGAACAATGAGCAGTTCTTC
>-|-|TRBJ2-3|TRBV27
CASSLGRVGLDTQYF
TGTGCCAGCAGTCTGGGCAGGGTAGGATTAGATACGCAGTATTTT
>-|-|TRBJ2-1|TRBV7-6
CASTLAGGSYNEQFF
TGTGCCAGTACCCTGGCGGGTGGCTCCTACAATGAGCAGTTCTTC
>-|few|TRBJ2-1|TRBV4-1
CASSQGRGDNEQFF
TGCGCCAGCAGCCAAGGGAGAGGGGACAATGAGCAGTTCTTC
>TRBD2|few|TRBJ2-3|TRBV25-1
CASSEGRETDTQYF
TGTGCCAGCAGTGAAGGGAGGGAAACAGATACGCAGTATTTT
>TRBD2|few|TRBJ2-7|TRBV20-1
CSASPLAGGTYEQYF
TGCAGTGCTAGTCCCCTAGCGGGGGGAACCTACGAGCAGTACTTC
>-|many|TRBJ2-7|TRBV6-6
CASSPQRKDEQYF
TGTGCCAGCAGCCCACAGAGAAAGGACGAGCAGTACTTC
>TRBD1|-|TRBJ1-5|TRBV6-2/TRBV6-3
CASSYPGQGINQPQHF
TGTGCCAGCAGTTACCCAGGACAGGGGATCAATCAGCCCCAGCATTTT
>TRBD1|once|TRBJ2-7|TRBV12-3/TRBV12-4
CASSFWTGGWEQYF
TGTGCCAGCAGTTTTTGGACAGGGGGTTGGGAGCAGTACTTC
>-|-|TRBJ2-7|TRBV4-1
CASSQEPTAAYEQYF
TGCGCCAGCAGCCAAGAGCCGACAGCGGCCTACGAGCAGTACTTC
>-|-|TRBJ1-2|TRBV4-1
CASSQGNHPDGYTF
TGCGCCAGCAGCCAAGGGAACCACCCGGATGGCTACACCTTC
>-|few|TRBJ1-4|TRBV7-9
CASSFKGRANEKLFF
TGTGCCAGCAGCTTTAAGGGCCGGGCTAATGAAAAACTGTTTTTT
>-|-|TRBJ2-3|TRBV6-5
CASRTRPGLSTDTQYF
TGTGCCAGCAGAACCCGCCCGGGGCTTAGCACAGATACGCAGTATTTT
>TRBD1|-|TRBJ2-7|TRBV12-3/TRBV12-4
CASSFRRGRGRYEQYF
TGTGCCAGCAGTTTCAGGAGGGGCAGGGGGCGGTACGAGCAGTACTTC
>-|-|TRBJ2-5|TRBV25-1
CASSELGNQETQYF
TGTGCCAGCAGTGAATTGGGAAATCAAGAGACCCAGTACTTC
>-|-|TRBJ2-2|TRBV11-2
CASSLAFGGAPGELFF
TGTGCCAGCAGCTTAGCTTTTGGGGGGGCCCCCGGGGAGCTGTTTTTT
>-|-|TRBJ2-3|TRBV7-3
CASSLVGGSTDTQYF
TGTGCCAGCAGCTTAGTGGGGGGTTCCACAGATACGCAGTATTTT
>-|-|TRBJ2-2|TRBV24-1
CATSDSRSKGDTGELFF
TGTGCCACCAGTGATTCACGTAGTAAGGGTGACACCGGGGAGCTGTTTTTT
>-|-|TRBJ1-2|TRBV19
CASSPTSSSYGYTF
TGTGCCAGTAGTCCGACATCTAGCTCCTATGGCTACACCTTC
>-|few|TRBJ2-3|TRBV7-2
CASSFRGSTDTQYF
TGTGCCAGCAGCTTCCGCGGTAGCACAGATACGCAGTATTTT
>-|-|TRBJ2-7|TRBV7-9
CASSSLDTAHYEQYF
TGTGCCAGCAGCTCTCTGGACACCGCCCACTACGAGCAGTACTTC
>-|-|TRBJ1-6|TRBV20-1
CSARGTGTPGNSPLHF
TGCAGTGCTAGAGGCACCGGGACCCCCGGGAATTCACCCCTCCACTTT
>TRBD2|few|TRBJ2-3|TRBV5-1
CASSYRGLAGALATDTQYF
TGCGCCAGCAGCTACCGGGGACTAGCGGGGGCCCTAGCTACAGATACGCAGTATTTT
>-|few|TRBJ2-2|TRBV7-9
CASSFGEGGELFF
TGTGCCAGCAGCTTCGGAGAGGGCGGGGAGCTGTTTTTT
>-|-|TRBJ1-1|TRBV6-6
CASSHRQNTEAFF
TGTGCCAGCAGCCACCGCCAGAACACTGAAGCTTTCTTT
>-|-|TRBJ2-1|TRBV29-1
CSVGRDQGYNEQFF
TGCAGCGTTGGCCGGGACCAGGGTTACAATGAGCAGTTCTTC
>TRBD2|-|TRBJ2-5|TRBV20-1
CSARDAASGGAWTETQYF
TGCAGTGCTAGAGATGCGGCTAGCGGGGGGGCCTGGACGGAGACCCAGTACTTC
>-|-|TRBJ1-2|TRBV4-2
CASSQATNYGYTF
TGTGCCAGCAGCCAAGCAACGAACTATGGCTACACCTTC
>-|-|TRBJ2-1|TRBV5-1
CASSFVGSINEQFF
TGCGCCAGCAGCTTCGTAGGATCCATCAATGAGCAGTTCTTC
>TRBD2|-|TRBJ2-5|TRBV4-1
CASSVAGGKETQYF
TGCGCCAGCAGCGTCGCGGGGGGGAAAGAGACCCAGTACTTC
>TRBD2|many|TRBJ2-7|TRBV4-3
CASSQEAPGGPAEQYF
TGCGCCAGCAGCCAAGAAGCTCCGGGAGGTCCGGCCGAGCAGTACTTC
>-|-|TRBJ2-1|TRBV25-1
CASSDPKAGVNEQFF
TGTGCCAGCAGTGACCCCAAGGCAGGGGTGAATGAGCAGTTCTTC
>-|-|TRBJ2-6|TRBV5-5
CASRQVMVSGANVLTF
TGTGCCAGCAGGCAGGTTATGGTCTCTGGGGCCAACGTCCTGACTTTC
>-|-|TRBJ2-5|TRBV24-1
CATSDHGGRTQYF
TGTGCCACCAGTGACCACGGGGGTCGGACCCAGTACTTC
>-|many|TRBJ2-5|TRBV5-1
CASSLGLRSQETQYF
TGCGCCAGCAGCTTGGGATTAAGGAGCCAAGAGACCCAGTACTTC
>-|-|TRBJ2-3|TRBV6-2/TRBV6-3
CATLRGGVPDTQYF
TGTGCCACCCTGAGGGGGGGCGTCCCAGATACGCAGTATTTT
>TRBD1|-|TRBJ1-2|TRBV29-1
CSVPQGAVGYTF
TGCAGCGTCCCCCAGGGGGCGGTTGGCTACACCTTC
>-|-|TRBJ1-1|TRBV5-1
CASSLAIGANTEAFF
TGCGCCAGCAGCTTGGCCATAGGAGCGAACACTGAAGCTTTCTTT
>TRBD2|few|TRBJ2-1|TRBV7-3
CASSPEASGYNEQFF
TGTGCCAGCAGCCCAGAGGCTAGCGGCTACAATGAGCAGTTCTTC
>-|-|TRBJ2-3|TRBV5-1
CASSLRGSPRSTDTQYF
TGCGCCAGCAGCTTGAGGGGGAGCCCAAGGAGTACAGATACGCAGTATTTT
>TRBD1|-|TRBJ2-6|TRBV7-9
CASSFRDSHPQRGANVLTF
TGTGCCAGCAGCTTCCGGGACAGTCATCCCCAGCGGGGGGCCAACGTCCTGACTTTC